Below, 25 T cell receptor beta chains from the same sample are listed, as sequenced in a study of blood T cell repertoires in COVID-19 (dated by TCRdb to the early 2020s). Library method: the immunoSEQ multiplex PCR assay. TCRdb's version of the immuneACCESS table is confined to in-frame rearrangements and falls short of the full clone set. An unresolved V gene accounts for under half of the shortfall where checked; the remainder is of unknown origin. Recorded for this sample are under 250,000 clones; around nine tenths of them occurred a single time. Around 0.85% of the sample lies in the top ten. Sequenced sample: peripheral blood. These receptor sequences come from a man in his sixties with COVID-19, enrolled during active disease.

Notes on this clone: This sample also contains other DNA sequences that code for the same CDR3. The chain employs TRBV2 and TRBJ1-5; D is uncertain. CDR1 is SNHLY and CDR2 is FYNNEI in the germline V gene. This CDR3 is 15 amino acids long. Trimming took 2 bases from V and 1 from J, leaving 9 bases between them. The CDR3 sequence: CASSERSGSNQPQHF. CDR3 coding DNA: TGTGCCAGCAGTGAACGGTCGGGAAGCAATCAGCCCCAGCATTTT.

The rearrangement joins TRBV2 to TRBJ2-5; 12 bases match TRBD1. V was clipped by 6 bases and J by 5 bases; unmatched bases: 7. The germline CDR1 and CDR2 sequences are SNHLY and FYNNEI. The CDR3 runs to 15 residues. CDR3 in DNA: TGTGCCAGCAGGAACCGGGACAGGGGGCAGGAGACCCAGTACTTC. Its protein product is CASRNRDRGQETQYF.

The rearrangement uses TRBV6-5 and TRBJ1-5; 7 bases map to TRBD1. The CDR3 length is 15 residues. V shed 6 bases, J shed 3 bases, and the junction held 8 bases outside the gene matches. Germline V gives CDR1 MNHEY, CDR2 SVGAGI. The CDR3 protein is CASRDDRVFNQPQHF. DNA for the CDR3: TGTGCCAGCAGAGACGACAGGGTATTCAATCAGCCCCAGCATTTT.

The chain links TRBV5-4 to TRBJ1-6; possibly TRBD1 for D (5 bases). The CDR3 covers 14 residues. The germline V gene encodes CDR1 SGHNT and CDR2 YYREEE (reference sequence). Between the trimmed V and J ends, which lost 3 bases and 9 bases, there was a span of 13 bases. The CDR3 nucleotides read TGTGCCAGCAGCTGGGGCCCGGAGGGTTCACCCCTCCACTTT. Translation gives CASSWGPEGSPLHF.

The CDR3 nucleotides read TGTGCCAGCAGGGCTAGGACAGGGCCCAATCAGCCCCAGCATTTT. Encoded protein: CASRARTGPNQPQHF. This chain links TRBV6-5 with TRBJ1-5; 8 bases are a match to TRBD1. With V trimmed by 6 bases and J by 3 bases, 7 bases remained unmatched. The germline gives CDR1 MNHEY, CDR2 SVGAGI. This CDR3 has 15 amino acids.

The CDR3 loop reads CASGLATRRAQFF. CDR3 sequence (DNA): TGTGCTAGTGGTTTGGCTACTAGAAGGGCCCAGTTCTTC. The J gene is TRBJ2-1, the V gene TRBV12-5; possible D gene TRBD2, 5 bases. Trimming shortened V by 1 base and J by 13 bases, and 14 bases separated the two germline ends. Germline loops: CDR1 LGHNT, CDR2 FRNRAP. This CDR3 has 13 residues.

The V and J genes are TRBV27 and TRBJ2-7, with D possibly TRBD2 on 6 matching bases. The germline gives CDR1 MNHEY, CDR2 SMNVEV (reference sequence). Trimming removed 6 bases from V and 4 bases from J, with 13 bases in between. The CDR3 sequence is 13 residues long. CDR3 sequence (DNA): TGTGCCAGCAGGGCAATGGGAGGATACGAGCAGTACTTC. Translation gives CASRAMGGYEQYF.

This sequence joins TRBV7-2 and TRBJ2-7; 8 bases map to TRBD2. Germline V gene sequence: CDR1 SGHTA, CDR2 FQGNSA. Trimming removed 5 bases from V and 3 bases from J; junction bases left unmatched: 6. CDR3 length equals 14 residues. The DNA of the CDR3 is TGTGCCAGCAGCCCCGGACTAGCCCGCTACGAGCAGTACTTC. It is translated as CASSPGLARYEQYF.

This clone was observed once. The V call is TRBV2, the J call TRBJ2-1, with 7 bases identical to TRBD1. The V gene end was trimmed by 8 bases and the J gene end by 12 bases; junction bases not matched to a gene: 16. Germline V gives CDR1 SNHLY, CDR2 FYNNEI. The CDR3 loop spans 14 amino acids. CDR3 protein: CASGQATQSNWQFF. CDR3 nucleotide sequence: TGTGCCAGCGGACAGGCTACCCAGTCAAATTGGCAGTTCTTC.

The chain carries TRBV7-2 and TRBJ2-1, with 8 nucleotides matching TRBD2. The CDR3 has 15 residues. CDR1 and CDR2 (germline): SGHTA, FQGNSA. After removal of 5 bases from V and 7 bases from J, the junction contained 10 bases not matched to a gene. CDR3 amino acids: CASSILAGPFNEQFF. CDR3 sequence (DNA): TGTGCCAGCAGCATTCTAGCGGGCCCCTTTAATGAGCAGTTCTTC.

The V gene is TRBV6-2 or TRBV6-3, the J gene TRBJ1-2; D possibly corresponds to TRBD1 (5 bases). From germline, CDR1 is MNHEY and CDR2 SVGEGT. V was cut by 5 bases and J by 4 bases, with 23 bases left in between. This CDR3 is 17 amino acids long. The CDR3: CASSITTTGEALYGYTF. For the CDR3, the DNA is TGTGCCAGCAGTATAACGACAACAGGCGAGGCCCTCTATGGCTACACCTTC.

V gene TRBV18 combines with J gene TRBJ1-5, with a possible D match to TRBD1 (5 bases). Germline CDR1 is KGHSH and CDR2 is LQKENI. The CDR3 extends over 16 amino acids. Trimming left V 2 bases short and J 6 bases short, with 17 bases between. In DNA, the CDR3 is TGTGCCAGCTCACCAGGGACTCAGTTCCTCGGTCAGCCCCAGCATTTT. The encoded protein is CASSPGTQFLGQPQHF. Full variable domain (remainder filled in from reference TRBV18 and TRBJ1-5): NAGVMQNPRHLVRRRGQEARLRCSPMKGHSHVYWYRQLPEEGLKFMVYLQKENIIDESGMPKERFSAEFPKEGPSILRIQQVVRGDSAAYFCASSPGTQFLGQPQHFGDGTRLSIL.

The chain couples TRBV4-2 to TRBJ2-3; maybe TRBD2 (6 bases). The V gene lost 0 bases and the J gene lost 0 bases, with 19 bases spanning the gap. The CDR3 spans 19 residues. Germline loops: CDR1 LGHNA, CDR2 YNFKEQ. Here the CDR3 reads CASSQDWRTSSGSTDTQYF. DNA for the CDR3: TGTGCCAGCAGCCAAGATTGGCGAACTAGCAGTGGGAGCACAGATACGCAGTATTTT.

This chain links TRBV19 with TRBJ1-2; TRBD1 might be the D (6 bases). The CDR3 covers 16 residues. Germline values: CDR1 LNHDA, CDR2 SQIVND (reference sequence). V shed 5 bases and J shed 5 bases, with 21 bases lying between them. In DNA, the CDR3 is TGTGCCAGTAGTCGACCACGGACAGAAAATACGTATGGCTACACCTTC. Encoded protein: CASSRPRTENTYGYTF. The full variable domain, completed using reference TRBV19 and TRBJ1-2, is DGGITQSPKYLFRKEGQNVTLSCEQNLNHDAMYWYRQDPGQGLRLIYYSQIVNDFQKGDIAEGYSVSREKKESFPLTVTSAQKNPTAFYLCASSRPRTENTYGYTFGSGTRLTVV.

The chain uses TRBV7-8 and TRBJ1-2; 7 positions match TRBD1. CDR1 and CDR2 (germline): SGHVS, FQNEAQ. CDR3 length equals 15 residues. V shed 5 bases and J 2 bases; nucleotides not matched to a gene: 8. Here the CDR3 reads CASSLDRATNYGYTF. The CDR3 DNA follows: TGTGCCAGCAGCCTAGACAGGGCTACAAACTATGGCTACACCTTC. Together with reference TRBV7-8 and TRBJ1-2, the CDR3 gives the full variable domain: GAGVSQSPRYKVAKRGQDVALRCDPISGHVSLFWYQQALGQGPEFLTYFQNEAQLDKSGLPSDRFFAERPEGSVSTLKIQRTQQEDSAVYLCASSLDRATNYGYTFGSGTRLTVV.

J is TRBJ2-7 and V is TRBV18; D is perhaps TRBD1 (6 bases). Per germline, CDR1 KGHSH and CDR2 LQKENI. The CDR3 spans 12 residues. V lost 5 bases and J 6 bases, leaving 11 bases between the germline ends. The CDR3 loop reads CASSTGTSEQYF. In DNA, the CDR3 is TGTGCCAGCTCAACAGGGACATCCGAGCAGTACTTC.

V usage is TRBV9 and J usage is TRBJ2-1; D is unresolved. Germline V gene sequence: CDR1 SGDLS, CDR2 YYNGEE. This CDR3 is built from 14 residues. V was clipped by 3 bases and J by 3 bases, with 10 bases between them. The CDR3 DNA follows: TGTGCCAGCAGCGCCCCCCCCCTCTACAATGAGCAGTTCTTC. It codes for CASSAPPLYNEQFF.

CDR3 DNA: TGTGCCAGCAGTGGACAGTACACTGAAGCTTTCTTT. This encodes CASSGQYTEAFF. V gene TRBV2 combines with J gene TRBJ1-1; D perhaps matches TRBD1 (5 bases). CDR3 length equals 12 residues. V was shortened by 4 bases and J by 3 bases, with 6 bases between the two germline ends. Germline loops: CDR1 SNHLY, CDR2 FYNNEI.

This clone was counted a few times. The chain has TRBV6-5 and TRBJ2-7; 7 bases match TRBD2. Germline V CDR1 and CDR2: MNHEY, SVGAGI. The junction had 5 bases not matched to a gene; V was cut back by 6 bases and J by 0 bases. The CDR3 loop spans 14 amino acids. CDR3 nucleotide sequence: TGTGCCAGCAGGAGAGGCGGGAGCTCCTACGAGCAGTACTTC. This gives the protein CASRRGGSSYEQYF.

This clone has only one observation. The chain combines TRBV11-2 with TRBJ1-1, with D perhaps matching TRBD1 (5 bases). V lost 5 bases and J lost 5, with 18 bases in between. The CDR3 contains 15 residues. Germline-derived CDR1 and CDR2 are SGHAT and FQNNGV. CDR3 sequence reads: CASSAYQGGMTEAFF. The CDR3 region has the DNA TGTGCCAGCAGCGCTTATCAGGGAGGGATGACTGAAGCTTTCTTT.

The chain carries TRBV5-4 and TRBJ1-2; unclear D gene. The CDR3 has 15 residues. The germline CDR1 and CDR2 sequences are SGHNT and YYREEE (reference sequence). Trimming took off 4 bases at V and 4 bases at J, with 17 bases between the two ends. The CDR3 is CASSPAGRLSYGYTF. CDR3 coding DNA: TGTGCCAGCAGCCCTGCGGGGAGGCTTAGCTATGGCTACACCTTC.

This chain links TRBV28 with TRBJ1-1, with 9 bases that match TRBD1. The CDR3 contains 15 residues. The V gene's germline CDR1 is MDHEN and CDR2 SYDVKM. J lost 5 bases, V lost 2 bases, and 6 bases had no gene match. CDR3 coding DNA: TGTGCCAGCAGTTTAATAGGGACAGGGAATACTGAAGCTTTCTTT. This sequence encodes CASSLIGTGNTEAFF.

This chain links TRBV18 with TRBJ2-2; the match to TRBD2 covers 9 bases. The CDR3 has 16 residues. The trim removed 5 bases at V and 7 bases at J, leaving 11 bases unmatched. Germline loops: CDR1 KGHSH, CDR2 LQKENI. The CDR3 is CASSRQRGESSGELFF. The CDR3 DNA reads as TGTGCCAGCTCAAGACAGCGGGGGGAATCTAGCGGGGAGCTGTTTTTT.

V is TRBV30 and J is TRBJ1-2, with no clear D. V dropped 0 bases and J dropped 1 base, with 3 bases sitting between them. The CDR3 extends over 12 amino acids. CDR1 and CDR2 from the germline V gene are GTSNPN and SVGIG (reference sequence). In DNA, the CDR3 is TGTGCCTGGAGTGTTAGTAACTATGGCTACACCTTC. Its translation: CAWSVSNYGYTF.

Worth noting for this clone: This same CDR3 is encoded by further DNA sequences in the sample. The chain employs TRBV3-1 (or the pseudogene TRBV3-2) and TRBJ1-2; 7 bases fit TRBD1. Germline V gives CDR1 LGHDT, CDR2 YNNKEL (reference sequence). After removal of 3 bases from V and 5 bases from J, the junction contained 0 bases not matched to a gene. CDR3 length: 12 residues. In DNA, the CDR3 is TGTGCCAGCAGCCAGACAGGGTATGGCTACACCTTC. This sequence encodes CASSQTGYGYTF.